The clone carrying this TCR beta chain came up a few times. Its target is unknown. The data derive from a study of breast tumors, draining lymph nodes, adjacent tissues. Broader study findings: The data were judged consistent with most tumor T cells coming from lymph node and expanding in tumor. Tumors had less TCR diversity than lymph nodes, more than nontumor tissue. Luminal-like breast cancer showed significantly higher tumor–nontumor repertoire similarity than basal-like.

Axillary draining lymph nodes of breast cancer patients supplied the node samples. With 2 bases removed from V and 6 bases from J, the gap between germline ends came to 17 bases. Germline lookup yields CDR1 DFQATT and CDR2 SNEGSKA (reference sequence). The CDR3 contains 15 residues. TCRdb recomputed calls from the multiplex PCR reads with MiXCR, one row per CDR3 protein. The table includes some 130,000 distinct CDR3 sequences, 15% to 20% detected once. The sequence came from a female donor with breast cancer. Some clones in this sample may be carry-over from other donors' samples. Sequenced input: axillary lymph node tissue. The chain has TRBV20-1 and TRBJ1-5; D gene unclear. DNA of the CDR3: TGCAGTGCTAGAAACCCTACGGCGGGCTCTCAGCCCCAGCATTTT. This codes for CSARNPTAGSQPQHF.